This T cell receptor (beta chain) was observed in a study of blood T cell repertoires in COVID-19. Study-level information: The cDNA or gDNA used as material had been derived from T cells, B-cell-depleted T cells, or PBMCs.

This CDR3 region has 14 residues. V was clipped by 6 bases and J by 4 bases, with 15 bases between them. Germline loops: CDR1 SGHAT, CDR2 FQNNGV. Original processing methods: Reference gene primers were amplified, and this amplification served to estimate nucleated cell counts. Assay used: immunoSEQ multiplex PCR; TCRdb lists only in-frame clones, some missing. That table gives V, J and clone size, and the DNA gave D and trimming. Of 140,000 to 150,000 clones in the sample, approximately 88% were seen once. This receptor was taken from a woman in her 50s with acute or convalescent COVID-19. The genes are TRBV11-2 and TRBJ1-1, with a tentative D call TRBD1 (6 bases). Sequencing was performed on peripheral blood. The CDR3 region is CASRLRTDGTEAFF. The CDR3 DNA sequence: TGTGCCAGCAGGCTAAGGACAGATGGCACTGAAGCTTTCTTT.